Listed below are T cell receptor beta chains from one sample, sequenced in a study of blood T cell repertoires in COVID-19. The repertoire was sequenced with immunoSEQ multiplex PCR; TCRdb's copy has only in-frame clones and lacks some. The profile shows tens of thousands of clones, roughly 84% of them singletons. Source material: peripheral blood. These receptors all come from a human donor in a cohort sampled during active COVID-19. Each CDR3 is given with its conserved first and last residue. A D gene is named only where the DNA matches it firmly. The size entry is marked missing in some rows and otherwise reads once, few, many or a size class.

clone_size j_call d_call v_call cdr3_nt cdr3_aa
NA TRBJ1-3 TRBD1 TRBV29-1 TGCAGCGTTCTCCGGGACAGAGGAAACACCATATATTTT CSVLRDRGNTIYF
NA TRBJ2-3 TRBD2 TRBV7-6 TGTGCCAGCAGCCCACGACTAGCGGGGGGCACAGATACGCAGTATTTT CASSPRLAGGTDTQYF
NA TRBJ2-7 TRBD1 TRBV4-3 TGCGCCAGCAGCCAAGTTCGGGGACAGGGCTACGAGCAGTACTTC CASSQVRGQGYEQYF
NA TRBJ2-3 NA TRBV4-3 TGCGCCAGCAGCATGAAGCCTAGCACAGATACGCAGTATTTT CASSMKPSTDTQYF
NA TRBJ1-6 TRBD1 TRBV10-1 TGCGCCAACAATCCTAACAGGGGTTCGGGTTCACCCCTCCACTTT CANNPNRGSGSPLHF
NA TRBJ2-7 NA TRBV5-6 TGTGCCAGCAGCTCCAGCCCACTAGGGTCACAGACCGAGCAGTACTTC CASSSSPLGSQTEQYF
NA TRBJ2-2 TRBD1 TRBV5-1 TGCGCCAGCAGCGACCGGGACAGGGGCAACACCGGGGAGCTGTTTTTT CASSDRDRGNTGELFF
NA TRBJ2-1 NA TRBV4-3 TGCGCCAGCAGCCAAGATCTTAATCGGAATGAGCAGTTCTTC CASSQDLNRNEQFF
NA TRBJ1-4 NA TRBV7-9 TGTGCCAGCAGCGGAACAGCCTCAACTAATGAAAAACTGTTTTTT CASSGTASTNEKLFF
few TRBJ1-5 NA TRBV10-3 TGTGCCATCAGTGAGGGGAGGAATAGCAATCAGCCCCAGCATTTT CAISEGRNSNQPQHF
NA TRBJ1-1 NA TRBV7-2 TGTGCCAGCAGCTCTAGACGCTTCACGGACTCCAACACTGAAGCTTTCTTT CASSSRRFTDSNTEAFF
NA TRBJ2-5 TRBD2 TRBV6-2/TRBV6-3 TGTGCCAGCAGTCTAGCGGGAGGGCCTGAGACCCAGTACTTC CASSLAGGPETQYF
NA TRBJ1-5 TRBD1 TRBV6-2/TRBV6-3 TGTGCCAGCAGTTACGAAGGACAGGGTGGCAATCAGCCCCAGCATTTT CASSYEGQGGNQPQHF
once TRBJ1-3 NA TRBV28 TGTGCCAGCCACAGGTTTTCTTCTGGAAACACCATATATTTT CASHRFSSGNTIYF
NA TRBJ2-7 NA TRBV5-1 TGCGCCAGCAGCACAACCTTCGGAGCGGCTTCCTACGAGCAGTACTTC CASSTTFGAASYEQYF
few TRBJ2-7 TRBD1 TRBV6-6 TGTGCCAGCAGTTACCGGACAGGGGGCAACGAGCAGTACTTC CASSYRTGGNEQYF
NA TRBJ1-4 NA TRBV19 TGTGCCAGTAGTTATGTGCCCCGGGAAGAAAAACTGTTTTTT CASSYVPREEKLFF
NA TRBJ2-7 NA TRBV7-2 TGTGCCAGCAGCTTTGGAGGGGATTCCTGGGGCGAGCAGTACTTC CASSFGGDSWGEQYF
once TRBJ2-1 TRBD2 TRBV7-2 TGTGCCAGCAGCCATGGGACTAGCGCTAATGAGCAGTTCTTC CASSHGTSANEQFF
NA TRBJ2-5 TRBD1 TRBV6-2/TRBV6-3 TGTGCCAGCAGTCACAGGGGGCTAGAGACCCAGTACTTC CASSHRGLETQYF
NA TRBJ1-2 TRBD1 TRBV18 TGTGCCAGCTCACCTTCCGGGACAGGGTCCAATCTTAACTATGGCTACACCTTC CASSPSGTGSNLNYGYTF
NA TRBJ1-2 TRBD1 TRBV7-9 TGTGCCAGCAGCCGGCAATCGACAGGGTCGGACTATGGCTACACCTTC CASSRQSTGSDYGYTF
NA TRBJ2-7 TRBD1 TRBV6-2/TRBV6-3 TGTGCCAGCAGTCCCGGGGACAGCTCCTACGAGCAGTACTTC CASSPGDSSYEQYF
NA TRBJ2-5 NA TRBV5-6 TGTGCCAGCAGCGAGGTTGGAGGGGCCCAAGAGACCCAGTACTTC CASSEVGGAQETQYF
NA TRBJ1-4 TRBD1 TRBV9 TGTGCCAGCAGTCGGACAGGGGGGAGAGAAAAACTGTTTTTT CASSRTGGREKLFF
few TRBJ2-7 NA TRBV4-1 TGCGCCAGCAGCCAAGATCCGAGCGGGTACTCCTACGAGCAGTACTTC CASSQDPSGYSYEQYF
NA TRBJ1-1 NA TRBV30 TGTGCCTGGACAGTTACGAACACTGAAGCTTTCTTT CAWTVTNTEAFF
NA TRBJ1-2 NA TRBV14 TGTGCCAGCAGCCATGAAACGGAACGACAGGTCTTC CASSHETERQVF
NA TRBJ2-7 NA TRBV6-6 TGTGCCAGCAGTTCGGGGAGGACCGGTGAGCAGTACTTC CASSSGRTGEQYF
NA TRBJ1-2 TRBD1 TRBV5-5 TGTGCCAGCAGTCAGACAGGGGACTATGGCTACACCTTC CASSQTGDYGYTF
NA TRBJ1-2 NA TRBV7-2 TGTGCCAGCAGCCCTTACAGGGTTGAGGTCTATGGCTACACCTTC CASSPYRVEVYGYTF
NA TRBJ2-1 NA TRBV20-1 TGCAGTGCTAGTCAGACAGCGACCCGGGCCAACAATGAGCAGTTCTTC CSASQTATRANNEQFF
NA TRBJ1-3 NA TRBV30 TGTGCCTGGGACCATGCAGGGGGAAACACCATATATTTT CAWDHAGGNTIYF
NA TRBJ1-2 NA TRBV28 TGTGCCAGCAGCCCGGCGGGATGGGGCTACACCTTC CASSPAGWGYTF
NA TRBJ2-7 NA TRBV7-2 TGTGCCAGCAGCCCCTTCTCCTACGAGCAGTACTTC CASSPFSYEQYF
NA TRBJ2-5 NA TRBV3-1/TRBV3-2 TGTGCCAGCAGCCAAGACAGGGAAGAGACCCAGTACTTC CASSQDREETQYF
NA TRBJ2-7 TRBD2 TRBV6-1 TGTGCCAGCAGTGAAGCGGGAGGGACCTCCTACGAGCAGTACTTC CASSEAGGTSYEQYF
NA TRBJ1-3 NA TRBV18 TGTGCCAGCTCACCGGGATCCGGGGTCGGAAACACCATATATTTT CASSPGSGVGNTIYF
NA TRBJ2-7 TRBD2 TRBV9 TGTGCCAGCAGCGTCAGGGCTGGTGAGGGAGGGAGGGACGAGCAGTACTTC CASSVRAGEGGRDEQYF
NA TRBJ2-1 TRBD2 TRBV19 TGTGCCAGTAGTATAGGTCAGGAAGCGGGAGGGCCCAATGAGCAGTTCTTC CASSIGQEAGGPNEQFF